A single sample gave rise to the 5 T cell receptor beta chains below, sequenced in a study of CD8 T cells in Susac syndrome. Reverse transcription of roughly 0.45 to 1 ug RNA was carried out with random hexamers. MiXCR, applied by TCRdb to the immunoSEQ multiplex PCR reads, yields one record per CDR3 protein. Of fewer than 95,000 distinct CDR3 sequences in the sample, roughly 96% were seen once. Sequencing input: CD8+ T cells from PBMCs. These receptors all stem from a human donor with Susac syndrome.

The rearrangement joins TRBV5-1 to TRBJ1-2; D gene unclear. V was cut by 9 bases and J by 5 bases, with 17 bases left in between. Germline assignment: CDR1 SGHRS and CDR2 YFSETQ. CDR3 length equals 13 residues. CDR3 nucleotides: TGCGCCACCTCGGGTATTGATGGATATGGCTACACCTTC. Translated: CATSGIDGYGYTF.

The chain is built from TRBV14 and TRBJ2-7; TRBD1 agrees at 9 bases. The germline CDR1 and CDR2 sequences are SGHDN and FVKESK. The CDR3 is 15 residues long. Losses at the gene ends were 4 bases for V and 2 bases for J; bases not matched to a gene: 6. The CDR3 protein is CASSPGTGLAYEQYF. DNA for the CDR3: TGTGCCAGCAGCCCGGGGACAGGGTTAGCCTACGAGCAGTACTTC.

The CDR3 reads CAWDGQTEAFF. CDR3 in DNA: TGTGCCTGGGATGGACAGACTGAAGCTTTCTTT. This sequence joins TRBV30 and TRBJ1-1, with D possibly TRBD1 on 6 matching bases. CDR3 length: 11 amino acids. With 5 bases removed from V and 5 bases from J, the gap between germline ends came to 9 bases. Looked up from germline, CDR1 is GTSNPN and CDR2 is SVGIG (reference sequence).

The chain employs TRBV7-9 and TRBJ1-6, with a tentative D call TRBD1 (5 bases). V was trimmed by 2 bases and J by 8 bases, leaving 10 bases between them. The CDR3 is 14 amino acids. Germline V gene data show CDR1 as SEHNR and CDR2 as FQNEAQ (reference sequence). The CDR3 protein is CASSLLQGDSPLHF. The DNA of the CDR3 is TGTGCCAGCAGCTTACTCCAGGGCGATTCACCCCTCCACTTT.

The chain employs TRBV20-1 and TRBJ2-7; 8 bases fit TRBD1. The germline V gene encodes CDR1 DFQATT and CDR2 SNEGSKA (reference sequence). V shed 1 base, J shed 4 bases, and the junction held 6 bases outside the gene matches. This CDR3 is built from 14 residues. The CDR3 reads CSARVGQGAYEQYF. CDR3 sequence (DNA): TGCAGTGCTAGAGTTGGTCAGGGGGCGTACGAGCAGTACTTC.